The source of this T cell receptor (beta chain) is a study of shared clonotypes between healthy human individuals. Measured with immunoSEQ multiplex PCR; TCRdb has only the in-frame clones, and not every one. The table shows some 490,000 clones, with over 70% occurring only once. Healthy adults negative for HIV, lacking recent acute infections or vaccinations, served as donors. Each donor was a Caucasian adult residing in Nashville, Tennessee. On this clone itself: This sequence is one base from a far larger clone and is likely a read error.

V was cut by 4 bases and J by 8 bases, with 6 bases left in between. CDR3 size: 10 residues. Germline values: CDR1 SNHLY, CDR2 FYNNEI. The TCR originated in a middle-aged woman in good health. Some clones in this sample may be carry-over from other donors' samples. This chain links TRBV2 with TRBJ2-7; D call uncertain. Material for sequencing was PBMCs. The CDR3 reads CASSVAKQYF. The CDR3 DNA follows: TGTGCCAGCAGTGTGGCGAAGCAGTACTTC.